The clone carrying this TCR beta chain was detected only a few times. The antigen is undetermined. With a much larger clone just one base away, this may be a read error. The same CDR3 can be traced to other DNA sequences in this sample. The length of the CDR3 is 14 residues. Germline loops: CDR1 MGHRA, CDR2 YSYEKL. V gave up 4 bases and J gave up 8 bases, with 14 bases separating them. The data stem from a study of metastatic and nonmetastatic thyroid tumors. The wider study: Where malignant and benign thyroid patients were concerned, repertoires were compared across blood and tumor or nodule tissue.

Findings and caveats of the study: When malignant thyroid tumors were compared with benign nodules, TCR beta diversity was reportedly significantly higher in the malignant tumors. This held in both blood and tumor samples.

Authors' analysis steps: Variation in CDR3 across clinicopathological groups served as the basis for constructing a distant-metastasis classifier in papillary thyroid cancer. From the PCR reads, TCRdb re-called clones with MiXCR. The V and J calls follow TCRdb's processing rather than the paper's. The repertoire holds 29,000 or so clones, with about 4% as singletons. Prior to thyroid surgery, none of the patients had received any treatment. This clonotype originated in a female donor with papillary thyroid cancer or a benign thyroid nodule (not recorded which). Some clones in this sample may be carry-over from other donors' samples. V and J are TRBV4-1 and TRBJ1-4; D perhaps matches TRBD1 (5 bases). Sequenced sample: blood. The CDR3 region has the DNA TGCGCCAGCAGCCGAATACCTTGGGGCGAAAAACTGTTTTTT. This sequence encodes CASSRIPWGEKLFF.